Listed below are T cell receptor beta chains from one sample, sequenced in a study of T cells expressing NK-cell markers. From its re-call of the 5' RACE reads, TCRdb lists each CDR3 protein once, without DNA. The ten most abundant clones cover around a tenth of a sample with roughly 390,000 distinct CDR3 sequences. The specimen sequenced was blood T cells: a sorted CD56 or NKG2C T cell subset, CD4+ or CD8+ T cells, or bulk PBMC T cells (not recorded which). The receptors stem from a woman aged 50 to 65 in good health. CDR3s include the opening cysteine and the closing phenylalanine or tryptophan.

v_call	j_call	cdr3_length	cdr3_aa
TRBV5-1	TRBJ2-2	15	CASSLATVQGGELFF
TRBV12-3/TRBV12-4	TRBJ2-2	12	CASSRPGTGLFF
TRBV7-2	TRBJ2-1	14	CASSYELADNEQFF
TRBV9	TRBJ2-1	15	CASKRLAGVDNEQFF
TRBV24-1	TRBJ2-5	13	CATRGQGVETQYF
TRBV5-1	TRBJ2-1	14	CASRTQLAYNEQFF
TRBV7-2	TRBJ2-1	15	CASSTTSTAHNEQFF
TRBV6-5	TRBJ1-5	15	CASKLRTGGNQPQHF
TRBV7-9	TRBJ2-3	15	CASSSRGGPADTQYF
TRBV28	TRBJ2-1	14	CASSTAASYNEQFF
TRBV12-3/TRBV12-4	TRBJ1-5	14	CASRKGTSNQPQHF
TRBV5-1	TRBJ1-1	13	CASMVWGQTEAFF
TRBV12-3/TRBV12-4	TRBJ2-2	16	CASSPRAAPYTGELFF
TRBV20-1	TRBJ2-3	15	CSARETEASTDTQYF
TRBV6-2/TRBV6-3	TRBJ2-3	15	CASSSGQGWTDTQYF
TRBV4-2	TRBJ2-7	17	CASSQDLTGPIPYEQYF
TRBV2	TRBJ2-1	14	CASSEKGAYNEQFF
TRBV5-1	TRBJ2-3	14	CASSPTATSYTQYF
TRBV4-2	TRBJ2-3	13	CASSQEPPDTQYF
TRBV7-9	TRBJ1-1	14	CASSAGLGNTEAFF
TRBV12-3/TRBV12-4	TRBJ1-1	12	CASRRRTSEAFF
TRBV12-3/TRBV12-4	TRBJ2-5	16	CASSLGITGYQETQYF
TRBV4-1	TRBJ2-5	16	CASSQTSGRAGETQYF
TRBV7-7	TRBJ2-3	15	CASSPGLAGSDTQYF
TRBV20-1	TRBJ1-2	12	CSARDLDWGYTF
TRBV12-3/TRBV12-4	TRBJ2-2	15	CASSFRLEATGELFF
TRBV5-1	TRBJ2-1	13	CASCRAGGDEQFF
TRBV20-1	TRBJ2-5	15	CSARPRPIWRETQYF
TRBV27	TRBJ2-7	16	CASSAPWSGSSYEQYF
TRBV5-1	TRBJ2-5	14	CASRSDRVQETQYF
TRBV6-1	TRBJ2-1	15	CASRPGASGYNEQFF
TRBV29-1	TRBJ2-2	11	CSVKEVGELFF